This T cell receptor (beta chain) was profiled in a study of beta chain features in type 1 diabetes. Study conclusions and caveats: Moderately but significantly shorter TCRB CDR3s were found in Type 1 diabetes patients in all four CD4+ subsets. Naive, central memory and Treg TCRB repertoires seemed to resemble each other more closely in patients than they did in healthy donors.

Heparinised blood was drawn once per donor, averaging roughly 0.11 L. Central memory, naive, regulatory and stem cell-like memory CD4+ cells were sorted by CD45RO/CCR7/CD25/CD127/CD95/CD27. Trimming took 8 bases from V and 5 from J; bases not matched to a gene: 7. This CDR3 has 13 amino acids. Germline lookup yields CDR1 MDHEN and CDR2 SYDVKM. The table lists this clone with a few counts. Its antigen remains unknown. The study reverse transcribed the entire isolated RNA, so it sequenced expressed TCRB transcripts. Profiled with immunoSEQ multiplex PCR; TCRdb holds only in-frame clones, not every one. The sample carries 150,000 to 200,000 clones, approximately 8.4% recorded once.

The sample consisted of central memory CD4+ T cells from blood. The sequence came from a man between 18 and 29 years old with type 1 diabetes. The chain carries TRBV28 and TRBJ2-7; 9 bases match TRBD2. The CDR3 is CASAGLASDEQYF. The CDR3 coding sequence is TGTGCCAGCGCCGGACTAGCGAGCGACGAGCAGTACTTC. Complete variable domain (other parts from reference TRBV28 and TRBJ2-7): DVKVTQSSRYLVKRTGEKVFLECVQDMDHENMFWYRQDPGLGLRLIYFSYDVKMKEKGDIPEGYSVSREKKERFSLILESASTNQTSMYLCASAGLASDEQYFGPGTRLTVT.